This TCR beta chain was captured by sequencing in a study of T-cell reconstitution after alpha-beta-depleted transplantation in children. General observations from the study: T-cell counts and diversity at one year following transplant were attributed mainly to newly produced T cells. There were some patients whose high TCRbeta diversity at day 60 came from surviving recipient T cells and thymic progenitors. The study reportedly traced alpha-beta T cells about two months after transplant to several hundred expanded graft clones.

This clonotype was found many times. Its antigen remains unknown. J gave up 2 bases and V 6 bases, and 6 bases lay outside the gene matches. The CDR3 has 14 residues. Germline V CDR1 and CDR2: SQVTM, ANQGSEA. The authors prepared the TCRbeta library with unique molecular identifiers. Each CDR3 protein gets one entry after TCRdb re-called the PCR reads with MiXCR. The repertoire has 600,000 to 700,000 distinct CDR3 sequences, around 13% of them found once; the top ten carry about 0.79%. V usage is TRBV29-1 and J usage is TRBJ1-5, with 8 nucleotides matching TRBD1. The specimen comprised PBMCs, sampled before TCRalphabeta/CD19-depleted stem cell transplant. The TCR sequence derives from a girl between 2 and 10 years old with congenital amegakaryocytic thrombocytopenia, due to receive a stem cell transplant. This CDR3 reads CSVWTGSGNQPQHF. The CDR3 bases are TGCAGCGTCTGGACAGGGAGCGGCAATCAGCCCCAGCATTTT.